The 9 T cell receptor beta chains in this list originate from one sample, sequenced in a study of blood T cell repertoires in COVID-19. TCRdb's table, derived via immunoSEQ multiplex PCR, lists solely in-frame clones and lacks some. This table has 200,000 or so clones, around 83% appearing once. Input material: PBMCs or T cells enriched from blood (not recorded which). The receptor set was obtained from a woman between 35 and 50 years old with acute COVID-19.

The V and J genes are TRBV6-5 and TRBJ1-2; the D gene is possibly TRBD1 (6 bases). This CDR3 region has 15 residues. CDR1 and CDR2 (germline): MNHEY, SVGAGI. The V and J ends lost 7 bases and 0 bases respectively, with 15 bases between them. The CDR3 reads CASNPRGAPNYGYTF. The CDR3 nucleotides are TGTGCCAGCAACCCCCGGGGGGCGCCTAACTATGGCTACACCTTC.

In its sample, this clone was seen a few times. This chain links TRBV3-1 (or the pseudogene TRBV3-2) with TRBJ1-1; D is undetermined. CDR3 length: 14 residues. Per germline, CDR1 LGHDT and CDR2 YNNKEL (reference sequence). Between the trimmed V and J ends, which lost 4 bases and 2 bases, there was a span of 11 bases. CDR3 in amino acids: CASSPAERNTEAFF. CDR3 in DNA: TGTGCCAGCAGCCCGGCGGAAAGAAACACTGAAGCTTTCTTT.

The chain joins TRBV2 to TRBJ1-6, with 9 nucleotides matching TRBD1. V lost 5 bases and J lost 6; bases outside the gene matches: 2. Germline assignment: CDR1 SNHLY and CDR2 FYNNEI. The CDR3 extends over 14 amino acids. The CDR3 loop is CASSSTGGNSPLHF. The CDR3 DNA follows: TGTGCCAGCAGTTCGACAGGGGGTAATTCACCCCTCCACTTT.

The CDR3 here is CASSLSRGSGPIVYNEQFF. The CDR3 DNA reads TGCGCCAGCAGCTTAAGTAGGGGATCTGGCCCTATTGTCTACAATGAGCAGTTCTTC. The chain recombines TRBV5-1 with TRBJ2-1; maybe TRBD1 (5 bases). V gave up 2 bases and J gave up 3 bases, with 24 bases separating them. Germline loops: CDR1 SGHRS, CDR2 YFSETQ. The CDR3 contains 19 residues.

The chain uses TRBV5-1 and TRBJ1-3; the D gene is possibly TRBD1 (5 bases). V was shortened by 3 bases and J by 0 bases, with 19 bases between the two germline ends. The germline CDR1 and CDR2 sequences are SGHRS and YFSETQ. The CDR3 spans 18 residues. The CDR3 loop reads CASSYGAGRFSSGNTIYF. The CDR3 region has the DNA TGCGCCAGCAGCTATGGTGCGGGACGGTTTTCCTCTGGAAACACCATATATTTT.

The chain uses TRBV7-6 and TRBJ1-5; a weak D match, TRBD1 (6 bases). Germline V CDR1 and CDR2: SGHVS, FNYEAQ. V was shortened by 5 bases and J by 1 base, with 15 bases between the two germline ends. This CDR3 contains 16 residues. DNA for the CDR3: TGTGCCAGCAGCCGGGGTGAACAGGGCAGCAATCAGCCCCAGCATTTT. Translated, it gives CASSRGEQGSNQPQHF.

This clone was observed a handful of times. The J gene is TRBJ1-2, the V gene TRBV28, with unresolved D. Germline CDR1 reads MDHEN; CDR2 reads SYDVKM. CDR3 length equals 13 residues. Trimming took off 7 bases at V and 2 bases at J, with 11 bases between the two ends. This CDR3 reads CASTAEDNYGYTF. In nucleotides, the CDR3 is TGTGCCAGCACCGCGGAGGACAACTATGGCTACACCTTC.

This chain joins TRBV28 and TRBJ2-4; 8 nucleotides match TRBD1. The trim removed 5 bases at V and 0 bases at J, leaving 15 bases unmatched. The CDR3 has 19 residues. Germline V gene sequence: CDR1 MDHEN, CDR2 SYDVKM. CDR3 amino acids: CASSHWTGTRRLAKNIQYF. For the CDR3, the DNA is TGTGCCAGCAGTCACTGGACAGGGACCCGTAGGTTAGCCAAAAACATTCAGTACTTC.

This clone was recorded once. V gene TRBV2 combines with J gene TRBJ2-5; 10 bases match TRBD1. The length of the CDR3 is 12 residues. The germline CDR1 and CDR2 sequences are SNHLY and FYNNEI. Trimming at V came to 5 bases and at J to 14 bases, leaving 8 bases not matched to a gene. The CDR3 coding sequence is TGTGCCAGCAGTCACGGACAGGGGGGAGCATACTTC. Its protein product is CASSHGQGGAYF.